This TCR beta chain was captured by sequencing in a study of blood T cell repertoires in COVID-19 (TCRdb year 2020). As for the study more broadly: Samples from collaborators originated in the United States, Italy and Spain and spanned both the acute and convalescent phases of COVID-19. The material from the prospective study consisted of cDNA or gDNA derived from T cells, B-cell-depleted T cells, or PBMCs. Deeply sampled blood TCRbeta repertoires from subjects exposed to, actively infected with, or recovered from COVID-19 were included in the dataset. The repertoires were released in a freely available public database intended as a resource for research on the immune response to SARS-CoV-2. The samples were drawn from the first 160 participants of the ongoing ImmuneRACE study and from under 1,500 subjects provided by 6 global collaborators. Nearly every sample came with metadata listing a de-identified subject ID, COVID-19 status, age in years and sex. Where HLA class I and class II types were available, the types were taken from metadata supplied by the sample provider, not from assay-based typing. Points the paper makes about the study in general: Clinical and demographic metadata were provided uncurated, with the amount varying by source and participant.

The collaborating institutions used their own protocols to collect whole blood in K2EDTA tubes. For TCRbeta analysis, collaborators shipped samples in one of three forms: frozen whole blood, isolated PBMCs, or DNA extracted from either of those sample types. TCRbeta CDR3 regions were amplified from genomic DNA using the immunoSEQ Assay, a bias-controlled multiplex PCR. Regarding the original processing steps: The number of nucleated cells in each sample was estimated from the amplification of reference gene primers within the assay. Sequence reads were collapsed and filtered to measure the absolute abundance of every unique TCRbeta CDR3 rearrangement. For each sample, productive Simpson clonality was calculated as the square root of Simpson's diversity index over productive rearrangements. TCRdb stores this immuneACCESS table with in-frame sequences only. Part of the clones is absent; in the studies checked, under half of the shortfall reflects unresolved V genes, and no reason is known for the rest. V and J calls and clone size are those listed in that table; D and trimming were worked out from the DNA. This sample has hundreds of thousands of clones in its table, and 65% to 85% of those were observed once. The ten largest clones take up about 4% of the sample.

As concerns this clone: No antigen is known for it. No clone much larger than this one lies a single base away; base qualities are absent.

Taken from the germline V gene (reference sequence), the CDR1 and CDR2 loops are SEHNR and FQNEAQ. The trim is 1 base for V and 5 bases for J, with a gap of 14 bases between the germline ends. The CDR3 runs 16 amino acids, cysteine and phenylalanine included. Only the CDR3 region is kept as DNA, spanning 48 bases read in frame from base 1. This sequence uses TRBV7-9 and TRBJ2-2; a tentative D call is TRBD2 (5 bases match). The clonotype originates from a woman aged 40 to 49 with active or convalescent COVID-19. The material sequenced was peripheral blood. The CDR3 has the sequence CASSLDRGIATGELFF. Here is the DNA: TGTGCCAGCAGCTTAGATCGGGGTATAGCTACCGGGGAGCTGTTTTTT.